A single sample is the source of the 31 T cell receptor beta chains below, sequenced in a study of CD8+ T cells in alopecia areata (dated by TCRdb to 2016 to 2018). Library prep was done by the immunoSEQ multiplex PCR assay. To provide template for TCR sequencing, every sample had RNA extracted and reverse transcribed into cDNA. This is the immuneACCESS table as TCRdb keeps it, with only in-frame sequences that have V and J called. A part of the clones is gone; compared with another copy, unresolved V genes explain less than half, and the rest is unexplained. Within this sample are some 170,000 clones, with roughly 58% of them counted one time only. The top ten constitute around 15% of the sample. The sample's treatment or condition, from its label and the paper: oral pan-JAK inhibitor, 5-10 mg twice daily. The sample consisted of CD4+ T cells sorted from blood, taken at roughly week 55, from a patient treated with tofacitinib. These receptors were obtained from a human donor with alopecia areata.

CDR3 DNA sequence: TGTGCCAGCTCACCGACCCTAGGAGTATCAGATACGCAGTATTTT. It encodes CASSPTLGVSDTQYF. The chain recombines TRBV18 with TRBJ2-3; the D is unclear. V dropped 3 bases and J dropped 4 bases, with 14 bases sitting between them. Germline CDR1 and CDR2: KGHSH and LQKENI. CDR3 length: 15 residues.

As DNA, the CDR3 is TGTGCCTGGAGTGTGACAGGGCTTGGGCCCCAGCATTTT. The encoded protein is CAWSVTGLGPQHF. The chain is built from TRBV30 and TRBJ1-5, with 7 bases matching TRBD1. With 0 bases clipped from V and 9 bases from J, the junction kept 5 bases outside the gene matches. Germline V gives CDR1 GTSNPN, CDR2 SVGIG (reference sequence). This CDR3 has 13 amino acids.

Only a few counts were recorded for this clone. The chain uses TRBV29-1 and TRBJ2-7; D call uncertain. Germline V lookup: CDR1 SQVTM, CDR2 ANQGSEA. The CDR3 contains 13 residues. V was trimmed by 0 bases and J by 7 bases, leaving 13 bases between them. CDR3 amino acids: CSVEETRPGEQYF. DNA of the CDR3: TGCAGCGTTGAAGAAACTCGTCCCGGGGAGCAGTACTTC.

The J gene is TRBJ2-3, the V gene TRBV6-1, with D possibly matching TRBD2 (5 bases). Germline V CDR1 and CDR2: MNHNS, SASEGT. The CDR3 is 13 residues long. The ends were cut back, 3 bases at V and 7 bases at J, with 11 bases in the middle. CDR3 in amino acids: CASSDGLQYTQYF. DNA of the CDR3: TGTGCCAGCAGTGACGGACTTCAATATACGCAGTATTTT.

This clone appeared once. The genes are TRBV9 and TRBJ1-1; 7 nucleotides agree with TRBD1. Looked up from germline, CDR1 is SGDLS and CDR2 is YYNGEE. CDR3 length: 14 residues. J gave up 0 bases and V 2 bases, and 1 base lay outside the gene matches. In nucleotides, the CDR3 is TGTGCCAGCAGCGTGGGACAGATGAACACTGAAGCTTTCTTT. Translation gives CASSVGQMNTEAFF.

J is TRBJ1-5 and V is TRBV6-1; D remains ambiguous. This CDR3 has 14 residues. Trimming pared 5 bases from V and 1 base from J, leaving 9 bases between. CDR1 is MNHNS and CDR2 is SASEGT in the germline V gene. The CDR3 is CASSTGISNQPQHF. CDR3 coding DNA: TGTGCCAGCAGTACGGGGATCAGCAATCAGCCCCAGCATTTT.

The table lists this clone with a count of one. The chain recombines TRBV5-1 with TRBJ2-3, with 7 bases identical to TRBD1. The CDR3 loop spans 14 amino acids. Germline V gene sequence: CDR1 SGHRS, CDR2 YFSETQ. V lost 4 bases, J lost 1 base, and 3 bases stayed unmatched. Here the CDR3 DNA reads TGCGCCAGCAGCCCAGGACAGGGCACAGATACGCAGTATTTT. Protein sequence: CASSPGQGTDTQYF.

This clone appeared a single time. This chain joins TRBV4-2 and TRBJ2-2; D remains unclear. CDR1 LGHNA and CDR2 YNFKEQ come from the germline V gene. V shed 4 bases and J shed 4 bases, with 16 bases lying between them. The CDR3 is made up of 16 amino acids. The CDR3 DNA follows: TGTGCCAGCAGCCCAAGGGTCGTTTCGGGCACCGGGGAGCTGTTTTTT. Translating gives CASSPRVVSGTGELFF.

The chain carries TRBV30 and TRBJ2-1; 8 bases align to TRBD2. Trimming at V came to 8 bases and at J to 2 bases, leaving 11 bases not matched to a gene. The CDR3 loop spans 15 amino acids. Germline V gene data show CDR1 as GTSNPN and CDR2 as SVGIG (reference sequence). In DNA form, the CDR3 reads TGTGCCATTCCCGGGCCGGGGGGGCCCTACAATGAGCAGTTCTTC. Translation: CAIPGPGGPYNEQFF.

The rearrangement uses TRBV5-4 and TRBJ1-1; D perhaps matches TRBD1 (5 bases). Trimming took off 1 base at V and 9 bases at J, with 10 bases between the two ends. The CDR3 totals 12 residues. The germline CDR1 and CDR2 sequences are SGHNT and YYREEE (reference sequence). The CDR3 is CASSLPGTQAFF. CDR3 sequence (DNA): TGTGCCAGCAGCTTGCCCGGGACCCAAGCTTTCTTT.

In this sample, this clone turned up once. The V gene is TRBV4-1, the J gene TRBJ2-1; perhaps TRBD2 as D (6 bases). The CDR3 has 15 residues. Trimming pared 1 base from V and 7 bases from J, leaving 14 bases between. Germline V lookup: CDR1 MGHRA, CDR2 YSYEKL. CDR3 in amino acids: CASSQAGSLGNEQFF. The DNA of the CDR3 is TGCGCCAGCAGCCAAGCCGGGAGCCTCGGTAATGAGCAGTTCTTC.

The chain employs TRBV29-1 and TRBJ2-7; 12 positions agree with TRBD1. Germline V gene sequence: CDR1 SQVTM, CDR2 ANQGSEA. Trimming at V came to 7 bases and at J to 6 bases, leaving 10 bases not matched to a gene. This CDR3 is built from 14 residues. CDR3 nucleotide sequence: TGCAGCGGCGGGACAGGGGGCACGGGGGGCGAGCAGTACTTC. This translates into CSGGTGGTGGEQYF.

The chain recombines TRBV15 with TRBJ2-7; D call uncertain. V lost 2 bases and J 7 bases, leaving 12 bases between the germline ends. The germline gives CDR1 LNHNV, CDR2 YYDKDF (reference sequence). This CDR3 region has 13 residues. CDR3 DNA sequence: TGTGCCACCAGCAGATCCCAGAAGGATGAGCAGTACTTC. Amino acids: CATSRSQKDEQYF.

This clone occurred a few times. The chain recombines TRBV14 with TRBJ1-4, with 7 positions matching TRBD1. The CDR3 runs 15 residues. Germline V gene sequence: CDR1 SGHDN, CDR2 FVKESK. J gave up 7 bases and V 1 base, and 6 bases lay outside the gene matches. CDR3 amino acids: CASSQADRVFEKLFF. The CDR3, as DNA: TGTGCCAGCAGCCAAGCCGACAGGGTTTTTGAAAAACTGTTTTTT.

The genes are TRBV5-1 and TRBJ1-5, with TRBD1 as a possible D gene (5 bases). This CDR3 spans 11 amino acids. V lost 4 bases and J lost 10, with 9 bases in between. Germline V gene lookup returns CDR1 SGHRS and CDR2 YFSETQ. The CDR3 DNA follows: TGCGCCAGCAGCCTCGGGACCCCCCAGCATTTT. Translated, it gives CASSLGTPQHF.

The chain employs TRBV19 and TRBJ2-7; possible D gene TRBD2, 6 bases. V was trimmed by 0 bases and J by 0 bases, leaving 6 bases between them. This CDR3 is 14 amino acids long. CDR1 is LNHDA and CDR2 is SQIVND in the germline V gene (reference sequence). CDR3 in DNA: TGTGCCAGTAGTATAGACGGGAGCTCCTACGAGCAGTACTTC. Protein sequence: CASSIDGSSYEQYF.

This chain's CDR3 is CASSFVTGGAGELFF. In DNA form, the CDR3 reads TGTGCCAGCAGTTTTGTGACAGGTGGGGCCGGGGAGCTGTTTTTT. The V call is TRBV27, the J call TRBJ2-2; D may be TRBD1 (6 bases). The germline V and J ends were trimmed by 3 bases and 6 bases, with 14 bases remaining between them. Germline-derived CDR1 and CDR2 are MNHEY and SMNVEV (reference sequence). The CDR3 length is 15 residues.

This clone has only a few counts. The DNA of the CDR3 is TGCAGCGCGGGACAAGGCTACACCTTC. Its translation: CSAGQGYTF. V gene TRBV29-1 combines with J gene TRBJ1-2, with D possibly matching TRBD1 (6 bases). V lost 7 bases, J lost 8 bases, and 8 bases lay in between. Germline V lookup: CDR1 SQVTM, CDR2 ANQGSEA. This CDR3 region has 9 residues. The full variable domain, completed using reference TRBV29-1 and TRBJ1-2, is SAVISQKPSRDICQRGTSLTIQCQVDSQVTMMFWYRQQPGQSLTLIATANQGSEATYESGFVIDKFPISRPNLTFSTLTVSNMSPEDSSIYLCSAGQGYTFGSGTRLTVV.

V and J are TRBV18 and TRBJ2-6; 8 bases match TRBD1. The CDR3 sequence is 18 residues long. Germline CDR1 is KGHSH and CDR2 is LQKENI. The V and J ends lost 5 bases and 0 bases, in that order; junction bases with no gene match: 9. Here the CDR3 reads CASSITGTGNSGANVLTF. The CDR3 region has the DNA TGTGCCAGCTCAATTACCGGGACAGGCAACTCTGGGGCCAACGTCCTGACTTTC.

There are a few counts of this clone. This chain uses TRBV5-1 with TRBJ2-1, with a tentative D call TRBD2 (5 bases). V was shortened by 0 bases and J by 9 bases, with 16 bases between the two germline ends. Per the germline V gene, CDR1 is SGHRS and CDR2 is YFSETQ. CDR3 length: 15 residues. For the CDR3, the DNA is TGCGCCAGCAGCTTGGTTGGAGGCAAGGGCCCTGAGCAGTTCTTC. Its translation is CASSLVGGKGPEQFF.

The rearrangement uses TRBV6-6 and TRBJ1-2; tentatively, D is TRBD1 (5 bases). Germline V CDR1 and CDR2: MNHNY, SVGAGI (reference sequence). This CDR3 region has 15 residues. Deletions cut 8 bases from V and 2 bases from J, with 18 bases between. CDR3 sequence (DNA): TGTGCCAGCGCCCAGCAGCGGGGGGAGAACTATGGCTACACCTTC. Translating gives CASAQQRGENYGYTF.

This chain links TRBV18 with TRBJ2-3, with D perhaps TRBD1 (6 bases). The CDR3 extends over 13 amino acids. With 3 bases removed from V and 6 bases from J, the gap between germline ends came to 10 bases. Germline CDR1 and CDR2: KGHSH and LQKENI. The CDR3 is CASSPYRADTQYF. CDR3 in DNA: TGTGCCAGCTCACCTTACAGGGCGGATACGCAGTATTTT.

The V gene is TRBV6-5, the J gene TRBJ2-7, with D tentatively TRBD2 (6 bases). The CDR3 has 12 residues. V lost 9 bases and J lost 2, with 11 bases in between. Germline V gene data show CDR1 as MNHEY and CDR2 as SVGAGI. The CDR3 coding sequence is TGTGCCAGTGGAGGGACGACCTACGAGCAGTACTTC. It encodes CASGGTTYEQYF.

This clone was counted a few times. The chain joins TRBV2 to TRBJ1-1; D is unresolved. V was shortened by 8 bases and J by 5 bases, with 18 bases between the two germline ends. The CDR3 covers 14 residues. CDR1 SNHLY and CDR2 FYNNEI come from the germline V gene. Here the CDR3 reads CASSKRGVLTEAFF. The CDR3, as DNA: TGTGCCAGCTCCAAGCGTGGGGTTCTAACTGAAGCTTTCTTT.

The V call is TRBV2, the J call TRBJ2-5; D gene ambiguous. The V gene's germline CDR1 is SNHLY and CDR2 FYNNEI. The CDR3 is 14 residues long. V lost 3 bases, J lost 1 base, and 9 bases lay in between. The CDR3 DNA sequence: TGTGCCAGCAGTGATTCCGCAGCCCAAGAGACCCAGTACTTC. Protein: CASSDSAAQETQYF.

This chain connects TRBV15 to TRBJ2-6; D remains unclear. Germline CDR1 LNHNV, CDR2 YYDKDF (reference sequence). Between the trimmed V and J ends, which lost 0 bases and 0 bases, there was a span of 6 bases. The CDR3 totals 16 residues. The CDR3: CATSRDYSSGANVLTF. The CDR3 DNA follows: TGTGCCACCAGCAGAGATTATAGCTCTGGGGCCAACGTCCTGACTTTC.

This clone turned up a few times. The chain combines TRBV7-9 with TRBJ2-3, with D possibly matching TRBD1 (6 bases). The CDR3 totals 15 residues. CDR1 is SEHNR, CDR2 FQNEAQ, per germline (reference sequence). Trimming took off 1 base at V and 5 bases at J, with 13 bases between the two ends. The CDR3 loop is CASSLETGMRDTQYF. CDR3 bases: TGTGCCAGCAGCTTAGAAACAGGGATGAGAGATACGCAGTATTTT.

This clone was observed a few times. The chain is built from TRBV30 and TRBJ2-1; tentatively, D is TRBD1 (6 bases). The CDR3 extends over 14 amino acids. Trimming took 3 bases from V and 0 from J, leaving 9 bases between them. The germline V gene has CDR1 GTSNPN and CDR2 SVGIG (reference sequence). CDR3 protein: CAWSRDNSYNEQFF. CDR3 DNA: TGTGCCTGGAGCAGGGACAACTCCTACAATGAGCAGTTCTTC.

J is TRBJ2-1 and V is TRBV30, with D maybe TRBD2 (7 bases). Germline V gene sequence: CDR1 GTSNPN, CDR2 SVGIG (reference sequence). This CDR3 has 12 amino acids. The ends were cut back, 4 bases at V and 6 bases at J, with 10 bases in the middle. The CDR3 nucleotides are TGTGCCTGGACGAGGGGGGGCAATGAGCAGTTCTTC. Protein sequence: CAWTRGGNEQFF.

The chain recombines TRBV19 with TRBJ1-6; maybe TRBD1 (5 bases). V was cut by 4 bases and J by 9 bases, with 13 bases left in between. CDR3 length: 14 amino acids. Germline loops: CDR1 LNHDA, CDR2 SQIVND (reference sequence). CDR3 region: CASSNRRAISPLHF. DNA for the CDR3: TGTGCCAGTAGTAACCGCAGGGCCATTTCACCCCTCCACTTT.

The V call is TRBV5-1, the J call TRBJ1-2; D is undetermined. V was cut by 4 bases and J by 2 bases, with 15 bases left in between. Germline CDR1 and CDR2: SGHRS and YFSETQ. This CDR3 has 15 amino acids. CDR3 in DNA: TGCGCCAGCAGCGAGACCGGGAATTTCAACTATGGCTACACCTTC. Protein product: CASSETGNFNYGYTF. Full variable domain (remainder filled in from reference TRBV5-1 and TRBJ1-2): KAGVTQTPRYLIKTRGQQVTLSCSPISGHRSVSWYQQTPGQGLQFLFEYFSETQRNKGNFPGRFSGRQFSNSRSEMNVSTLELGDSALYLCASSETGNFNYGYTFGSGTRLTVV.